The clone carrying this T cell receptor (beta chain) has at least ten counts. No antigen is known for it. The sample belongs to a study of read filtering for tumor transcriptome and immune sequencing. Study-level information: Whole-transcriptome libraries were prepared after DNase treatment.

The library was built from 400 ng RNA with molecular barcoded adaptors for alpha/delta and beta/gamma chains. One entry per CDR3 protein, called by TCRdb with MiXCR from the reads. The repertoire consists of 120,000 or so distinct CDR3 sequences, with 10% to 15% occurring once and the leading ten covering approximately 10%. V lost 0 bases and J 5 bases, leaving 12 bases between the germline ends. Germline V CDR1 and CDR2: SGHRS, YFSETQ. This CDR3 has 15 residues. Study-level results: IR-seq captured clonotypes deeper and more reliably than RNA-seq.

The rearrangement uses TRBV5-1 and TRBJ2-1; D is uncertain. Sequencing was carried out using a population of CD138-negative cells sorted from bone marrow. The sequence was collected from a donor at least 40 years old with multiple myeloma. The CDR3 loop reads CASSLVPERDNEQFF. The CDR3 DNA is TGCGCCAGCAGCTTGGTTCCGGAACGAGACAATGAGCAGTTCTTC.